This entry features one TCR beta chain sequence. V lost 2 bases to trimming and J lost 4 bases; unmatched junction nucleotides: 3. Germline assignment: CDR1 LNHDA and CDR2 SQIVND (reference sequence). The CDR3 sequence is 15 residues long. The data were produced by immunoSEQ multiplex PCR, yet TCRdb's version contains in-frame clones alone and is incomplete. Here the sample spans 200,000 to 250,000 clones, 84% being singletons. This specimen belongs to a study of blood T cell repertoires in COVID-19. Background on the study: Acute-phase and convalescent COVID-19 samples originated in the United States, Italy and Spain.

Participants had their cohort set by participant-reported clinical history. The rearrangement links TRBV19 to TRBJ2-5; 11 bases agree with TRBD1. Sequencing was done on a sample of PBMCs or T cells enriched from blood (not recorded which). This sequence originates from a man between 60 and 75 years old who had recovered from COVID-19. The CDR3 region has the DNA TGTGCCAGTAGTATAAATGGACAGGGGGCAGAGACCCAGTACTTC. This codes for CASSINGQGAETQYF.